A selection of T cell receptor beta chains follows, all from one sample in a study of circulating and synovial CD4+ cells in juvenile arthritis. Clones were read by immunoSEQ multiplex PCR, and TCRdb kept only the in-frame ones, dropping some. The sample has around 32,000 clones, around 95% seen once. The sequencing input was CD4+ T cells from blood. Receptors originate from a human donor with juvenile idiopathic arthritis. Both conserved end residues are part of each CDR3. D genes are given only for firm matches. Clone size is shown for a subset of rows, as once, few, many or a class of expanded clone.

clone size	V gene	D gene	J gene	CDR3 DNA	CDR3 protein
-	TRBV18	-	TRBJ2-7	TGTGCCAGCTCACCACGGACTTTACAAGGGGGCGAGCAGTACTTC	CASSPRTLQGGEQYF
-	TRBV28	TRBD1	TRBJ1-2	TGTGCCAGCAGTTTATGGGTAGGCCAGGGGGATGGCTACACCTTC	CASSLWVGQGDGYTF
-	TRBV18	-	TRBJ2-3	TGTGCCAGCTCACCACCGTCAGGGAACGCAGATACGCAGTATTTT	CASSPPSGNADTQYF
-	TRBV6-6	TRBD1	TRBJ1-1	TGTGCCAGCGAGGACAGGGGCTCGATCACTGAAGCTTTCTTT	CASEDRGSITEAFF
-	TRBV5-1	TRBD2	TRBJ2-3	TGCGCCAGCAGCTTGGCTAGCGGCCCCACAGATACGCAGTATTTT	CASSLASGPTDTQYF
few	TRBV6-5	TRBD1	TRBJ1-3	TGTGCCAGCAGTTACACAACAGGGGGCTTTGGAAACACCATATATTTT	CASSYTTGGFGNTIYF
-	TRBV27	-	TRBJ2-7	TGTGCCAGCAGTTTATCGCTTGCAGTGGTTTACGAGCAGTACTTC	CASSLSLAVVYEQYF
-	TRBV28	TRBD1	TRBJ2-7	TGTGCCAACAGTTTATGGGGACAGCTCTACGAGCAGTACTTC	CANSLWGQLYEQYF
-	TRBV6-5	TRBD2	TRBJ2-7	TGTGCCAGCAGTTACACTGGACTAGCGGGGTCATACGAGCAGTACTTC	CASSYTGLAGSYEQYF
-	TRBV6-5	TRBD1	TRBJ1-5	TGTGCCAGCAGCCCCGGGACAGGGGAAAATCAGCCCCAGCATTTT	CASSPGTGENQPQHF
-	TRBV11-3	TRBD1	TRBJ2-6	TGTGCCAGCAGCTTTGGGACAGGGGACGGGTCTGGGGCCAACGTCCTGACTTTC	CASSFGTGDGSGANVLTF
-	TRBV19	-	TRBJ2-2	TGTGCCAGTAGTATAGCTCGCCGACTAGTTGACGGGGAGCTGTTTTTT	CASSIARRLVDGELFF
-	TRBV7-2	-	TRBJ2-3	TGTGCCAGCAGCTTTCTCACAGATACGCAGTATTTT	CASSFLTDTQYF
-	TRBV30	TRBD2	TRBJ2-2	TGTGCCTGGACGGGGGGAGGGATCGGGGAGCTGTTTTTT	CAWTGGGIGELFF
-	TRBV10-3	TRBD2	TRBJ2-3	TGTGCCATCAGTGGCAGAGGAGCTAGCGGGGGGGTGGCAGATACGCAGTATTTT	CAISGRGASGGVADTQYF
-	TRBV28	-	TRBJ2-2	TGTGCCAGCACACACCCCAGGACAGAATTCTTTCGGGATCCGGGCGGGGAGCTGTTTTTT	CASTHPRTEFFRDPGGELFF
-	TRBV30	-	TRBJ2-3	TGTGCCTGGACCCTTCGTTTGAGCACAGATACGCAGTATTTT	CAWTLRLSTDTQYF
once	TRBV4-1	-	TRBJ1-1	TGCGCCAGCAGCTACGGACAGTTGAACACTGAAGCTTTCTTT	CASSYGQLNTEAFF
-	TRBV2	TRBD1	TRBJ2-5	TGTGCCAGCAGTGCGGACAGGGGGCGGGAGACCCAGTACTTC	CASSADRGRETQYF
-	TRBV7-2	-	TRBJ1-5	TGTGCCAGCAGCTTAGACAGTAATCAGCCCCAGCATTTT	CASSLDSNQPQHF
-	TRBV11-2	-	TRBJ1-2	TGTGCCAGCAGCTTAGATCAGGTCGGCTACACCTTC	CASSLDQVGYTF
once	TRBV7-6	-	TRBJ1-1	TGTGCCAGCAGCTTACCGGGGAACACTGAAGCTTTCTTT	CASSLPGNTEAFF